Here is one TCR beta chain with its context. The data are from a study of shared clonotypes between healthy human individuals. As for the study in general: The study drew on two women and a few men aged 18 to 49 as donors.

Every immunoSEQ plate was one replicate of a subset's evenly spread DNA. Authors' methods: For the immunoSEQ data, sequences were junction-only without quality scores, so filtering differed. The repertoire was sequenced with immunoSEQ multiplex PCR; TCRdb's copy has only in-frame clones and lacks some. That table gives V, J and clone size, and the DNA gave D and trimming. This table has under 1,900,000 clones, approximately 98.5% appearing once. This CDR3 spans 15 amino acids. Trimming stripped 4 bases from V and 4 bases from J, with 14 bases between. The germline gives CDR1 KGHSH, CDR2 LQKENI. This sequence joins TRBV18 and TRBJ2-1; D may match TRBD1 or TRBD2 (6 bases each). Sequences were obtained from naive CD4+ T cells sorted from blood. Subset denoted: CD45RA+ positively selected. The source is a young man in good health. CDR3 sequence reads: CASSRAGQKYNEQFF. In DNA form, the CDR3 reads TGTGCCAGCTCACGGGCGGGACAAAAGTACAATGAGCAGTTCTTC.